This T cell receptor (beta chain) was sequenced for a study of blood T cells in healthy people across ages. Concerning this clonotype itself: Its target is unknown.

Findings and limits, study-wide: For the donors, CMV status was unknown and possibly confounded expanded clonotype changes. Per million T cells, TCR beta diversity dropped about linearly as age rose.

The CDR3 consists of 15 residues. The germline V gene has CDR1 SGHDT and CDR2 YYEEEE. A sample-barcoded 5' primer and a J-beta primer mix were used in a second PCR of roughly 6 to 11 cycles. The authors tagged each cDNA molecule using a template-switch adaptor with 12 random nucleotides. TCRdb itself ran the 5' RACE reads through MiXCR, one entry per CDR3 protein. The repertoire holds roughly 2 million distinct CDR3 sequences, with around half as singletons. The chain joins TRBV5-6 to TRBJ2-1; perhaps TRBD2 as D (5 bases). The DNA end is more similar to TRBJ2-7, so the J call may be wrong. This TCR was recovered from a woman aged 40 to 55 in good health. Sequenced sample: blood. This chain's CDR3 is CASRSPGSSYNEQYF. In DNA form, the CDR3 reads TGTGCCAGCAGGTCCCCGGGGAGCTCCTACAATGAGCAGTACTTC.